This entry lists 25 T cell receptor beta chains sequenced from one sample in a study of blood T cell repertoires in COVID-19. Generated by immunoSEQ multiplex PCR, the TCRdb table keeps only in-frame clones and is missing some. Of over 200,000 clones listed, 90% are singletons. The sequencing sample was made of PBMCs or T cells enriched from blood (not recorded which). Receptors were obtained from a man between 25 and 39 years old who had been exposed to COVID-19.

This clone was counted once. This CDR3 is CASSYSLTRQPQHF. The CDR3 DNA sequence: TGTGCCAGCAGTTACTCGCTGACACGTCAGCCCCAGCATTTT. This chain links TRBV6-2 or TRBV6-3 with TRBJ1-5; D remains unclear. The V end was cut by 0 bases, the J end by 6 bases, with 9 bases between. The CDR3 extends over 14 amino acids. Germline CDR1 reads MNHEY; CDR2 reads SVGEGT.

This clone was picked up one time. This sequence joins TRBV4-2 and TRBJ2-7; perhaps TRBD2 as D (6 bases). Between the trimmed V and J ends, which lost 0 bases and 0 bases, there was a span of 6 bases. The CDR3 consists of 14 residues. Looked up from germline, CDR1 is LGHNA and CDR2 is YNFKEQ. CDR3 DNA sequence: TGTGCCAGCAGCCAAGAGCGGGGCTCCTACGAGCAGTACTTC. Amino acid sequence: CASSQERGSYEQYF.

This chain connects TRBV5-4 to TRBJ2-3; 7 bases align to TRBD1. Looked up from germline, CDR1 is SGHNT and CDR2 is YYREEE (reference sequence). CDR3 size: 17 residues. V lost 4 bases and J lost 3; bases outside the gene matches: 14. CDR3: CASSLGKGGALTDTQYF. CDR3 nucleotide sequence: TGTGCCAGCAGCCTCGGCAAAGGGGGCGCTCTGACAGATACGCAGTATTTT.

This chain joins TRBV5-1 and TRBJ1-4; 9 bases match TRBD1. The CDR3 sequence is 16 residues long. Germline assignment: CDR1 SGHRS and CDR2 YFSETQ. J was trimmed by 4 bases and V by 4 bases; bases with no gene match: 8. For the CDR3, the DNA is TGCGCCAGCAGCATTCAGCCGGGACAGGGTAATGAAAAACTGTTTTTT. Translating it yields CASSIQPGQGNEKLFF.

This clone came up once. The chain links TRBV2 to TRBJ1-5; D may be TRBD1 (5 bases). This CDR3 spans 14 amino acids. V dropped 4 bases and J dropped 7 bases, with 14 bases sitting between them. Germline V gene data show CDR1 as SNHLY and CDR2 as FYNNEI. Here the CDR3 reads CASSGPTAGQPQHF. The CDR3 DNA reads TGTGCCAGCAGTGGGCCGACAGCGGGGCAGCCCCAGCATTTT.

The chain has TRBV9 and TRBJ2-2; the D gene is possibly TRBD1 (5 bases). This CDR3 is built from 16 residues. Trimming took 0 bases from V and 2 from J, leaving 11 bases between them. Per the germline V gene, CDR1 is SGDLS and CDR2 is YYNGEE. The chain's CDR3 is CASSVALTVNTGELFF. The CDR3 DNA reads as TGTGCCAGCAGCGTAGCTTTGACAGTCAACACCGGGGAGCTGTTTTTT.

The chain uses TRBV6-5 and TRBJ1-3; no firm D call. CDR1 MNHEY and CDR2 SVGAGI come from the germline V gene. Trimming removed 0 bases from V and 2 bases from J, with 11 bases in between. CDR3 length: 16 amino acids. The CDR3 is CASSYSKWTAGNTIYF. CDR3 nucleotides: TGTGCCAGCAGTTACTCTAAATGGACTGCTGGAAACACCATATATTTT.

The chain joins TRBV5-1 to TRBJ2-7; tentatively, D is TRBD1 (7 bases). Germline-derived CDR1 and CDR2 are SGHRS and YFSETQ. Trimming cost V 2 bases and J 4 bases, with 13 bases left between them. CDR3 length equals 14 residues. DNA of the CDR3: TGCGCCAGCAGCTTAGGAGGGGGCGGTTACGAGCAGTACTTC. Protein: CASSLGGGGYEQYF.

CDR3 DNA sequence: TGTGCCAGCAGCAGCGGACAGGGGTGGTCCTACGAGCAGTACTTC. Amino acids: CASSSGQGWSYEQYF. V usage is TRBV5-4 and J usage is TRBJ2-7, with 9 bases that match TRBD1. The CDR3 loop spans 15 amino acids. V was pared by 4 bases and J by 1 base, with 6 bases of the junction left unmatched. Germline V gives CDR1 SGHNT, CDR2 YYREEE (reference sequence).

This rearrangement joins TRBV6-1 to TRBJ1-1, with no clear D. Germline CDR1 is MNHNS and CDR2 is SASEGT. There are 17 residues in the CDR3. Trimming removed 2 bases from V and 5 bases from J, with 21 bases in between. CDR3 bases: TGTGCCAGCAGTGAAAGGGCAGGATCGGTGGAGGTTACTGAAGCTTTCTTT. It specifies CASSERAGSVEVTEAFF.

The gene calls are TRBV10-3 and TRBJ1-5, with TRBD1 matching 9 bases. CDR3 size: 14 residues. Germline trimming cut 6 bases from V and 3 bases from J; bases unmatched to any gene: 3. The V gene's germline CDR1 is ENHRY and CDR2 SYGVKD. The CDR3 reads CAIRDRGLNQPQHF. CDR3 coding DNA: TGTGCCATCAGGGACAGGGGTCTCAATCAGCCCCAGCATTTT.

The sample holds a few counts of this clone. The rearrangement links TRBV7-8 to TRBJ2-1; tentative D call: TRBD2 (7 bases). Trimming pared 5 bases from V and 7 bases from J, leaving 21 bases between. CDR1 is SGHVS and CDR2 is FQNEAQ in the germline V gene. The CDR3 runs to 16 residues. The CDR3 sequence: CASSPLLGGAWNEQFF. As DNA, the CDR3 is TGTGCCAGCAGCCCTCTGCTGGGGGGGGCCTGGAATGAGCAGTTCTTC. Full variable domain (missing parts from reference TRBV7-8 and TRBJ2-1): GAGVSQSPRYKVAKRGQDVALRCDPISGHVSLFWYQQALGQGPEFLTYFQNEAQLDKSGLPSDRFFAERPEGSVSTLKIQRTQQEDSAVYLCASSPLLGGAWNEQFFGPGTRLTVL.

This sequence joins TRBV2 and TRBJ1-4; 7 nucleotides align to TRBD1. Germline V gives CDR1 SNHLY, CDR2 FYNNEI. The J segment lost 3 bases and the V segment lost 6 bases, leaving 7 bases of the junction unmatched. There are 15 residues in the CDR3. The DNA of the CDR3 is TGTGCCAGCAGAGAGACAGGGATTCCTAATGAAAAACTGTTTTTT. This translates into CASRETGIPNEKLFF.

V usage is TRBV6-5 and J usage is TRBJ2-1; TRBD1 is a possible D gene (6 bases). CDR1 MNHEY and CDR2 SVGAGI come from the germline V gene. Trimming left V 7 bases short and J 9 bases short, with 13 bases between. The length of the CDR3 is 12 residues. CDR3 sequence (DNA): TGTGCCAGCACAAAGGTGGGGGCTGAGCAGTTCTTC. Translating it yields CASTKVGAEQFF.

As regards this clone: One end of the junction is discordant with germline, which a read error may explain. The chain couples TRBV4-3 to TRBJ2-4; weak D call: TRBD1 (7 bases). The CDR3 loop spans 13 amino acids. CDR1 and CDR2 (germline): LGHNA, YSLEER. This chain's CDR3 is CASSPPRGVSPIF. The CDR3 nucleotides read TGCGCCAGCAGCCCCCCCAGGGGGGTGTCCCCCATCTTC.

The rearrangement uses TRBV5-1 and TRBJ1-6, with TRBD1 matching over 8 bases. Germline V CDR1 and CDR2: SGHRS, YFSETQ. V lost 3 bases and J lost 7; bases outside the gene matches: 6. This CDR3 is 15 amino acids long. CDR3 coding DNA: TGCGCCAGCAGCTATGGACAGGGTCAGAATTCACCCCTCCACTTT. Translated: CASSYGQGQNSPLHF.

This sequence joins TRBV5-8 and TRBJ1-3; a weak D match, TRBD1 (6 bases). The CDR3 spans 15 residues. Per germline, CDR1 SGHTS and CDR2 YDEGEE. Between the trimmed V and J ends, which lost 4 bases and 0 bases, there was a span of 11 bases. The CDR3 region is CASSRQALSGNTIYF. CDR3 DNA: TGTGCCAGCAGCCGACAGGCCCTCTCTGGAAACACCATATATTTT.

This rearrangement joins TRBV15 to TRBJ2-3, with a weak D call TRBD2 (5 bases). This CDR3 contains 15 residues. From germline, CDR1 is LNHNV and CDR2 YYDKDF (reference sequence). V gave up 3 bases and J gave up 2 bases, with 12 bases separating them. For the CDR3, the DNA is TGTGCCACCAGCAGTGGTCCGGGATACACAGATACGCAGTATTTT. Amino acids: CATSSGPGYTDTQYF.

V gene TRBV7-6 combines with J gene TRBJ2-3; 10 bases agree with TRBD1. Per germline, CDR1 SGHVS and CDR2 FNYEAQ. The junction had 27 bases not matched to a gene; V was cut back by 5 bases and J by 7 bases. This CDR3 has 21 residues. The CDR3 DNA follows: TGTGCCAGCAGCGAGGGACAGGGGCCCGACGAGGGGGATTACGGGAGAAATACGCAGTATTTT. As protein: CASSEGQGPDEGDYGRNTQYF.

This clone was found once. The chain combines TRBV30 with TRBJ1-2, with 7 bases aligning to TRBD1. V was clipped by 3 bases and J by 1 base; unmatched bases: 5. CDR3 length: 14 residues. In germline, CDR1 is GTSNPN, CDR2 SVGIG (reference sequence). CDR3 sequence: CAWSPGQHNYGYTF. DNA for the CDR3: TGTGCCTGGAGCCCGGGACAGCATAACTATGGCTACACCTTC. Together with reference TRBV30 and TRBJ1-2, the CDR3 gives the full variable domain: SQTIHQWPATLVQPVGSPLSLECTVEGTSNPNLYWYRQAAGRGLQLLFYSVGIGQISSEVPQNLSASRPQDRQFILSSKKLLLSDSGFYLCAWSPGQHNYGYTFGSGTRLTVV.

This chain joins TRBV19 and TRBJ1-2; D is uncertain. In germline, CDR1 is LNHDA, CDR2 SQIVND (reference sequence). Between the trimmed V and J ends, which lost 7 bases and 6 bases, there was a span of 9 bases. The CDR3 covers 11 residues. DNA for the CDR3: TGTGCCAGTAAGGAGCAACATGGCTACACCTTC. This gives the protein CASKEQHGYTF.

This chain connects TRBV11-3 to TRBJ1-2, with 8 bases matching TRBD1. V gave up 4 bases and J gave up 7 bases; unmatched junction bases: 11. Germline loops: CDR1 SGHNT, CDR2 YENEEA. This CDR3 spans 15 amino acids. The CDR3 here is CASSYRTGKNVGYTF. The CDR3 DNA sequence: TGTGCCAGCAGCTACCGGACAGGGAAAAATGTTGGCTACACCTTC.

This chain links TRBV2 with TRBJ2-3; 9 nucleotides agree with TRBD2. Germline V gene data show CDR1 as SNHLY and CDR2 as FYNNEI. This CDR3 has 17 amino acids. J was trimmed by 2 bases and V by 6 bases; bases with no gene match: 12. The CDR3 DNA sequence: TGTGCCAGCAGCAGCCCTACTAGCGGGTCCGCCACAGATACGCAGTATTTT. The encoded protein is CASSSPTSGSATDTQYF.

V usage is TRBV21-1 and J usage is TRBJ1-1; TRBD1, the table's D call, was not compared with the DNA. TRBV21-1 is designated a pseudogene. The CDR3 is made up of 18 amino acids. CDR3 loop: CASSKGTETGAFRTEAFF. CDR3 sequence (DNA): TGTGCCAGCAGCAAAGGGACAGAGACAGGGGCGTTCAGGACTGAAGCTTTCTTT.

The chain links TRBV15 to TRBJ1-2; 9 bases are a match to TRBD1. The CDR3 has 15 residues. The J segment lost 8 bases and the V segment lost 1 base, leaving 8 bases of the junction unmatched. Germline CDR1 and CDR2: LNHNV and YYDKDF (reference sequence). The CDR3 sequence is CATSRGLGTGSGYTF. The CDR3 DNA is TGTGCCACCAGCAGAGGGCTGGGGACAGGGAGCGGCTACACCTTC.